Listed below are T cell receptor beta chains from one sample, sequenced in a study of T cells after yellow fever vaccination. TCRdb reprocessed the 5' RACE reads with MiXCR, giving one entry per CDR3 protein. The table includes some 300,000 distinct CDR3 sequences, approximately 8% detected once. Sequences were derived from PBMCs, sampled about 49 days after the first yellow fever vaccination. These receptors all come from a man aged 18 to 29 who received the YFV17D yellow fever vaccine. Both conserved end residues are part of each CDR3. A D gene is named only where the DNA matches it firmly. Some rows have no size entry. The others give once, few or many, or a class for an expanded clone.

v_call	d_call	j_call	clone_size	cdr3_nt	cdr3_aa
TRBV4-2	.	TRBJ2-3	.	TGTGCCAGCAGCCGGAATTCGGAAGATACGCAGTATTTT	CASSRNSEDTQYF
TRBV11-3	TRBD1	TRBJ1-1	.	TGTGCCAGCAGCGCTGAAACAGGGGAAGAAGCTTTCTTT	CASSAETGEEAFF
TRBV5-1	.	TRBJ2-4	many	TGCGCCAGCAGCTTGGGCAGCGACATTCAGTACTTC	CASSLGSDIQYF
TRBV25-1	.	TRBJ2-7	.	TGTGCCAGCTCGGGGCCGGGGGCGATCTCCTACGAGCAGTACTTC	CASSGPGAISYEQYF
TRBV6-1	TRBD1	TRBJ2-2	few	TGTGCCAGCAGTCCCCGGGACAGGGGATTCGGGGAGCTGTTTTTT	CASSPRDRGFGELFF
TRBV10-3	.	TRBJ1-5	few	TGTGCCATCAGTGAGATACCGGGACCCGATCAGCCCCAGCATTTT	CAISEIPGPDQPQHF
TRBV25-1	.	TRBJ2-7	many	TGTGCCAGCAGCGCTAGGGGGGGCGAGCAGTACTTC	CASSARGGEQYF
TRBV5-4	TRBD2	TRBJ2-1	.	TGTGCCAGCAGCTTGGCCTTCAGCGGGGGGTACAATGAGCAGTTCTTC	CASSLAFSGGYNEQFF
TRBV9	TRBD1	TRBJ1-3	few	TGTGCCAGCAGCACGACAGGGAGTGGAAACACCATATATTTT	CASSTTGSGNTIYF
TRBV11-2	.	TRBJ2-3	few	TGTGCCAGCAGCTTAGATTCTTTAACTCACCGGACCAGAGATACGCAGTATTTT	CASSLDSLTHRTRDTQYF
TRBV4-1	.	TRBJ1-1	few	TGCGCCAGCAGCCATCTCCCCCCCCCGGACGGACGAGAAGCTTTCTTT	CASSHLPPPDGREAFF
TRBV7-6	.	TRBJ1-3	many	TGTGCCAGCAGCCCCTCCGGAAACACCATATATTTT	CASSPSGNTIYF
TRBV7-2	.	TRBJ1-6	few	TGTGCCAGCACCACTAGGGGAAATTCACCCCTCCACTTT	CASTTRGNSPLHF
TRBV20-1	.	TRBJ2-6	.	TGCAGTGCAGAGCATACACCCGGGGCCAACGTCCTGACTTTC	CSAEHTPGANVLTF
TRBV20-1	TRBD1	TRBJ2-3	few	TGCAGTGCCTTAATTCCGGGACAGGGGCCAGATACGCAGTATTTT	CSALIPGQGPDTQYF
TRBV4-3	TRBD2	TRBJ2-5	.	TGCGCCAGCAGCCAAGTAGTGGGCGGGGGGTACGAGACCCAGTACTTC	CASSQVVGGGYETQYF
TRBV2	.	TRBJ1-6	few	TGTGCCAGCAGCCCCGACCTCGCCGTGAATTCACCCCTCCACTTT	CASSPDLAVNSPLHF
TRBV6-2/TRBV6-3	TRBD2	TRBJ2-3	few	TGTGCCAGCAGTGCAGGGACTAAGGAGTATTTT	CASSAGTKEYF
TRBV5-1	.	TRBJ2-1	.	TGCGCCAGCAGCCACCGGGACTACAATGAGCAGTTCTTC	CASSHRDYNEQFF
TRBV5-1	.	TRBJ2-3	.	TGCGCCAGCAGCTTGGGGTCGACAGCTACAAGCACAGATACGCAGTATTTT	CASSLGSTATSTDTQYF
TRBV18	.	TRBJ2-6	many	TGTGCCAGCTCACCACCGAGGAGCTCTGGGGCCAACGTCCTGACTTTC	CASSPPRSSGANVLTF
TRBV7-8	TRBD1	TRBJ2-1	few	TGTGCCAGCAGCTTAGAGACAGGGGCCCGGAAGTTCTTC	CASSLETGARKFF
TRBV5-6	.	TRBJ2-7	many	TGTGCCAGCAGCTTTGAACAGGGTGGGCTCGAGCAGTACTTC	CASSFEQGGLEQYF
TRBV5-1	TRBD1	TRBJ2-7	.	TGCGCCAGCTCGAAACCCGGGACAGCAGCCAACGAGCAGTACTTC	CASSKPGTAANEQYF
TRBV20-1	TRBD1	TRBJ1-2	.	TGCAGTGCCCACTCGACAGGGACGAACTATGGCTACACCTTC	CSAHSTGTNYGYTF
TRBV19	.	TRBJ1-1	.	TGTGCCAGTATCACCCCAGGGCCGAACACTGAAGCTTTCTTT	CASITPGPNTEAFF
TRBV7-9	.	TRBJ1-2	few	TGTGCCAGCAGCTGGGCAGGAACGTATGGCTACACCTTC	CASSWAGTYGYTF
TRBV5-1	TRBD2	TRBJ2-1	.	TGCGCCAGCAGCTCACCGGGACTAGGGGGAATGCAGTTCTTC	CASSSPGLGGMQFF
TRBV20-1	TRBD2	TRBJ2-3	.	TGCAGTGGTCCCCTAGCGGGGGCTAGCACAGATACGCAGTATTTT	CSGPLAGASTDTQYF
TRBV9	.	TRBJ1-2	few	TGTGCCAGCAGCGTAGCTGGGGGTACCTATGGCTACACCTTC	CASSVAGGTYGYTF
TRBV9	TRBD1	TRBJ2-1	few	TGTGCCAGCAGCACCCAGGGGGCTGGCAATGAGCAGTTCTTC	CASSTQGAGNEQFF
TRBV5-6	.	TRBJ1-6	.	TGTGCCAGCAGATTTCAGTATAATTCACCCCTCCACTTT	CASRFQYNSPLHF
TRBV27	.	TRBJ2-1	.	TGTGCCAGCAGTTTATTTTCAGGGCCCTACAATGAGCAGTTCTTC	CASSLFSGPYNEQFF
TRBV5-1	.	TRBJ1-1	many	TGCGCCAGCAGCGTAATGGGGACGGCAACTGAAGCTTTCTTT	CASSVMGTATEAFF
TRBV25-1	TRBD1	TRBJ2-6	many	TGTGCCAGCAGTGGAGACCGCTTTGGACAGGGAACGGTCTCTGGGGCCAACGTCCTGACTTTC	CASSGDRFGQGTVSGANVLTF
TRBV28	.	TRBJ1-1	.	TGTGCCAGCAGTTCGACCGGGACACTGAACACTGAAGCTTTCTTT	CASSSTGTLNTEAFF
TRBV7-9	TRBD1	TRBJ2-4	few	TGTGCCAGCAGCTATACAGGGGACAAAAACATTCAGTACTTC	CASSYTGDKNIQYF